What follows are 25 T cell receptor beta chains derived from one specimen sequenced in a study of blood T cells in healthy people across ages. The use of a sample-barcoded 5' primer and a J-beta primer mix characterized a second PCR of 7 to 11 cycles. TCRdb itself ran the 5' RACE reads through MiXCR, one entry per CDR3 protein. The data hold 1.5 million to 2 million distinct CDR3 sequences, with roughly 30% observed a single time. Material: blood. The receptors were gathered from a woman aged 25 to 39 in good health.

The V call is TRBV7-9, the J call TRBJ1-3; D is uncertain. V was cut by 5 bases and J by 0 bases, with 14 bases left in between. Germline CDR1 is SEHNR and CDR2 is FQNEAQ (reference sequence). The CDR3 is made up of 16 amino acids. CDR3 loop: CASSTQDKGSGNTIYF. The CDR3 DNA follows: TGTGCCAGCAGCACCCAAGACAAGGGCTCTGGAAACACCATATATTTT.

In regard to this clonotype: A single base separates this from a much larger clone, so it may be a read error. J is TRBJ2-7 and V is TRBV7-2, with 7 bases identical to TRBD1. With V trimmed by 5 bases and J by 7 bases, 11 bases remained unmatched. This CDR3 has 14 amino acids. Germline CDR1 SGHTA, CDR2 FQGNSA. The DNA of the CDR3 is TGTGCCAGCAGCGCCCCGGGACAGTACAATGAGCAGTACTTC. This codes for CASSAPGQYNEQYF.

This clonotype has just a few counts. The genes are TRBV28 and TRBJ2-3; D gene ambiguous. V was shortened by 5 bases and J by 2 bases, with 8 bases between the two germline ends. CDR3 length: 13 residues. The germline V gene has CDR1 MDHEN and CDR2 SYDVKM. CDR3 coding DNA: TGTGCCAGCAGTCGACGACCCACAGATACGCAGTATTTT. Translating gives CASSRRPTDTQYF.

The chain combines TRBV6-5 with TRBJ1-6; TRBD1 matches 9 bases. J gave up 9 bases and V 3 bases, and 6 bases lay outside the gene matches. CDR1 MNHEY and CDR2 SVGAGI come from the germline V gene. The CDR3 is 15 amino acids. CDR3 coding DNA: TGTGCCAGCAGTTATGAAGGGACAGGGATTTCACCCCTCCACTTT. Its translation is CASSYEGTGISPLHF.

The chain joins TRBV7-6 to TRBJ2-3; 8 bases are a match to TRBD2. V lost 4 bases to trimming and J lost 5 bases; unmatched junction nucleotides: 8. The germline V gene encodes CDR1 SGHVS and CDR2 FNYEAQ. The CDR3 consists of 15 residues. The CDR3 DNA reads as TGTGCCAGCAGCTCAAGCGGGGGCGTTGGAGATACGCAGTATTTT. This gives the protein CASSSSGGVGDTQYF.

This clonotype was counted at least ten times. The chain is built from TRBV11-2 and TRBJ1-2, with D uncertain. The CDR3 covers 16 residues. Germline V gene sequence: CDR1 SGHAT, CDR2 FQNNGV. V was trimmed by 0 bases and J by 6 bases, leaving 17 bases between them. For the CDR3, the DNA is TGTGCCAGCAGCTTAGATCCTTCCTCCCTGGGTAATGGCTACACCTTC. As protein: CASSLDPSSLGNGYTF.

This sequence joins TRBV27 and TRBJ2-1; 7 positions match TRBD1. The CDR3 sequence is 17 residues long. Germline V gene data show CDR1 as MNHEY and CDR2 as SMNVEV (reference sequence). J was trimmed by 9 bases and V by 5 bases; bases with no gene match: 19. CDR3 sequence: CASSPRYRDSNFSEQFF. CDR3 DNA: TGTGCCAGCAGTCCGAGATACCGGGACAGCAATTTCAGTGAGCAGTTCTTC.

Turning to this clonotype: Given a much more abundant clone one base away, this may be a read error. The chain has TRBV12-3 or TRBV12-4 and TRBJ2-1; 7 nucleotides align to TRBD2. This CDR3 is 15 amino acids long. CDR3 bases: TGTGCCAGCAGTTTACGGCGGGAGCCCTACAATGAGCGGTTCTTC. Its protein is CASSLRREPYNERFF.

This clonotype was observed many times. This chain joins TRBV24-1 and TRBJ2-3; no reliable D call. V was clipped by 1 base and J by 5 bases, with 9 bases between them. This CDR3 region has 14 residues. Germline loops: CDR1 KGHDR, CDR2 SFDVKD. DNA for the CDR3: TGTGCCACCAGTGATTTCAGAGATGAAGATACGCAGTATTTT. As protein: CATSDFRDEDTQYF.

Only a few counts were recorded for this clonotype. The V gene is TRBV4-1, the J gene TRBJ1-2; 10 bases map to TRBD1. Germline assignment: CDR1 MGHRA and CDR2 YSYEKL. Losses at the gene ends were 5 bases for V and 5 bases for J; bases not matched to a gene: 8. This CDR3 has 15 residues. Written as DNA, the CDR3 is TGCGCCAGCAGCTTCCCCGGGACAGGGGTGTATGGCTACACCTTC. Translated: CASSFPGTGVYGYTF.

This clonotype has only a few counts. The chain couples TRBV2 to TRBJ2-7; D gene ambiguous. The CDR3 has 13 amino acids. From germline, CDR1 is SNHLY and CDR2 FYNNEI. The V and J ends lost 4 bases and 0 bases respectively, with 7 bases between them. The CDR3 region has the DNA TGTGCCAGCAGTGTGGAGCTCTCCTACGAGCAGTACTTC. Its protein product is CASSVELSYEQYF. The variable domain in full, completed from reference TRBV2 and TRBJ2-7, reads EPEVTQTPSHQVTQMGQEVILRCVPISNHLYFYWYRQILGQKVEFLVSFYNNEISEKSEIFDDQFSVERPDGSNFTLKIRSTKLEDSAMYFCASSVELSYEQYFGPGTRLTVT.

Turning to this clonotype: The junction differs from germline at one of its ends, possibly a read error. The chain employs TRBV5-1 and TRBJ2-1; 7 bases align to TRBD1. Germline-derived CDR1 and CDR2 are SGHRS and YFSETQ. The CDR3 extends over 16 amino acids. The CDR3 DNA sequence: TGTGCCAGCAGCTTGGGACAGCTCAGCTCCTACAATGAGCAGTTCTTC. Translated: CASSLGQLSSYNEQFF.

The CDR3 loop is CASTRYDQPQHF. In nucleotides, the CDR3 is TGTGCCAGCACGAGGTACGATCAGCCCCAGCATTTT. This chain connects TRBV6-1 to TRBJ1-5, with D unclear. V was clipped by 7 bases and J by 5 bases, with 9 bases between them. The CDR3 has 12 residues. Germline V gives CDR1 MNHNS, CDR2 SASEGT.

The chain couples TRBV19 to TRBJ2-1, with 7 bases that match TRBD2. With V trimmed by 6 bases and J by 6 bases, 5 bases remained unmatched. The germline V gene has CDR1 LNHDA and CDR2 SQIVND (reference sequence). This CDR3 has 13 amino acids. The CDR3 DNA is TGTGCCAGTAGAACACTAGCGACCAATGAGCAGTTCTTC. It encodes CASRTLATNEQFF.

This chain links TRBV15 with TRBJ1-1, with D possibly matching TRBD1 (6 bases). CDR1 and CDR2 from the germline V gene are LNHNV and YYDKDF (reference sequence). V was trimmed by 1 base and J by 4 bases, leaving 16 bases between them. This CDR3 spans 16 amino acids. The CDR3 sequence is CATSRVPQGGSTEAFF. The CDR3 DNA is TGTGCCACCAGCAGAGTCCCACAGGGAGGGTCCACTGAAGCTTTCTTT.

The chain uses TRBV12-3 or TRBV12-4 and TRBJ2-5, with a weak D call TRBD2 (6 bases). V was clipped by 6 bases and J by 1 base, with 9 bases between them. CDR3 length: 13 residues. Here the CDR3 DNA reads TGTGCCAGCAGAATTAGCGGCCAAGAGACCCAGTACTTC. As protein: CASRISGQETQYF.

This CDR3 is CSASLGLDEQYF. The CDR3 DNA is TGCAGTGCTAGTTTAGGTCTGGACGAGCAGTACTTC. J is TRBJ2-7 and V is TRBV20-1; unclear D gene. V was cut by 3 bases and J by 5 bases, with 11 bases left in between. In germline, CDR1 is DFQATT, CDR2 SNEGSKA (reference sequence). The CDR3 extends over 12 amino acids.

The rearrangement uses TRBV15 and TRBJ2-1; 8 nucleotides agree with TRBD2. The CDR3 extends over 16 amino acids. Germline trimming cut 3 bases from V and 4 bases from J; bases unmatched to any gene: 8. Germline V lookup: CDR1 LNHNV, CDR2 YYDKDF (reference sequence). CDR3 protein: CATSRGGTRGYNEQFF. CDR3 nucleotides: TGTGCCACCAGCAGGGGGGGGACTAGGGGATACAATGAGCAGTTCTTC.

This clonotype has a handful of counts. The chain combines TRBV7-2 with TRBJ2-7, with 9 positions matching TRBD1. There are 15 residues in the CDR3. CDR1 is SGHTA and CDR2 is FQGNSA in the germline V gene. With 4 bases clipped from V and 3 bases from J, the junction kept 7 bases outside the gene matches. Here the CDR3 reads CASSSPRGQGYEQYF. CDR3 DNA sequence: TGTGCCAGCAGCTCCCCGAGGGGACAGGGCTACGAGCAGTACTTC.

This clonotype was counted once. The V gene is TRBV20-1, the J gene TRBJ2-7; D ambiguous. Germline V CDR1 and CDR2: DFQATT, SNEGSKA (reference sequence). The CDR3 contains 13 residues. V lost 3 bases, J lost 7 bases, and 16 bases lay in between. In nucleotides, the CDR3 is TGCAGTGCTAGCACTATATACTACAATGAGCAGTACTTC. The encoded protein is CSASTIYYNEQYF.

This clonotype was counted only a few times. The chain is built from TRBV12-3 or TRBV12-4 and TRBJ2-7; 8 nucleotides match TRBD2. The CDR3 runs to 13 residues. Trimming removed 6 bases from V and 6 bases from J; junction bases left unmatched: 7. CDR3 coding DNA: TGTGCCAGCAGGGGGACTAGTTCGGCCGAGCAGTACTTC. It codes for CASRGTSSAEQYF.

This clonotype was recorded many times. The chain carries TRBV7-9 and TRBJ2-6; 7 bases line up with TRBD1. The trim removed 4 bases at V and 4 bases at J, leaving 7 bases unmatched. The CDR3 length is 16 residues. The germline CDR1 and CDR2 sequences are SEHNR and FQNEAQ (reference sequence). CDR3 DNA sequence: TGTGCCAGCAGCTCGCCCGGGACAGCCGGGGCCAACGTCCTGACTTTC. It yields the protein CASSSPGTAGANVLTF.

This clonotype was found many times. The rearrangement joins TRBV20-1 to TRBJ2-7; TRBD1 is a possible D gene (5 bases). CDR3 size: 14 residues. Germline CDR1 reads DFQATT; CDR2 reads SNEGSKA (reference sequence). V was cut by 1 base and J by 3 bases, with 13 bases left in between. The CDR3 region is CSARGRAAIYEQYF. The CDR3 DNA reads TGCAGTGCTAGAGGCAGGGCTGCTATCTACGAGCAGTACTTC.

This clonotype came up many times. CDR3 amino acids: CASSLGLAGEQFF. The CDR3 bases are TGTGCCAGCAGCTTGGGACTAGCGGGGGAGCAGTTCTTC. J is TRBJ2-1 and V is TRBV7-2; 13 positions match TRBD2. The CDR3 extends over 13 amino acids. Looked up from germline, CDR1 is SGHTA and CDR2 is FQGNSA. With 3 bases clipped from V and 10 bases from J, the junction kept 0 bases outside the gene matches.

There are a few counts of this clonotype. The chain is built from TRBV5-5 and TRBJ2-1, with a possible D match to TRBD1 (7 bases). The germline V gene encodes CDR1 SGHKS and CDR2 YYEKEE (reference sequence). Trimming shortened V by 4 bases and J by 4 bases, and 18 bases separated the two germline ends. The CDR3 loop spans 16 amino acids. The CDR3 DNA reads TGTGCCAGCAGCCTGAATCAGGGGGGAGCATACAATGAGCAGTTCTTC. Translated, it gives CASSLNQGGAYNEQFF. Supplemented by reference TRBV5-5 and TRBJ2-1, the full variable domain reads DAGVTQSPTHLIKTRGQQVTLRCSPISGHKSVSWYQQVLGQGPQFIFQYYEKEERGRGNFPDRFSARQFPNYSSELNVNALLLGDSALYLCASSLNQGGAYNEQFFGPGTRLTVL.